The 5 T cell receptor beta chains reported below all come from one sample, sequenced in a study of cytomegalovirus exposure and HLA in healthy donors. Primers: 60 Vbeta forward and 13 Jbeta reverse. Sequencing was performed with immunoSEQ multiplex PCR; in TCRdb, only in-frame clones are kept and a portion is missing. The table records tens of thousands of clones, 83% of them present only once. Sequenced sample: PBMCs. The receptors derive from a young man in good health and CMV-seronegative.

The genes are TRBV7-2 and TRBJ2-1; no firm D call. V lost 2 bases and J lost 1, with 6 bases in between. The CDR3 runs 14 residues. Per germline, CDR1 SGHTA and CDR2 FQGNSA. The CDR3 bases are TGTGCCAGCAGCTTAACGGGTTCCTACAATGAGCAGTTCTTC. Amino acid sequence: CASSLTGSYNEQFF.

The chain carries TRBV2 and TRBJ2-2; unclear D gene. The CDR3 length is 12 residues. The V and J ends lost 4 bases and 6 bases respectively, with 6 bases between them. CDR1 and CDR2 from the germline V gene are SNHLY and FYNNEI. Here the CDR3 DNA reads TGTGCCAGCAGTGTTCAGGCCGGGGAGCTGTTTTTT. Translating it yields CASSVQAGELFF.

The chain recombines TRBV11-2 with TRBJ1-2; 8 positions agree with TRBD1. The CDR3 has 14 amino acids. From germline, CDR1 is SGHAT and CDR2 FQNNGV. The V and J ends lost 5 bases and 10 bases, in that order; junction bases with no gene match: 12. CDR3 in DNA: TGTGCCAGCAGCCTGAGGACAGGGAGAACACTCTACACCTTC. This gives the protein CASSLRTGRTLYTF.

CDR3 protein: CATRDRVWTGELFF. CDR3 nucleotides: TGTGCCACCCGGGACAGGGTATGGACCGGGGAGCTGTTTTTT. This chain uses TRBV6-6 with TRBJ2-2; 9 bases map to TRBD1. V was clipped by 10 bases and J by 5 bases; unmatched bases: 8. The CDR3 is 14 amino acids. Looked up from germline, CDR1 is MNHNY and CDR2 is SVGAGI (reference sequence).

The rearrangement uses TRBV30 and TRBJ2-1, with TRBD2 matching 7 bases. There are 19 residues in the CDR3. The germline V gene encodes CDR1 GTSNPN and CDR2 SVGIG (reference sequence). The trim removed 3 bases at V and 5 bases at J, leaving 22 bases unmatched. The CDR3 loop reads CAWRPTMFRTRLRNNEQFF. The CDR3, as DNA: TGTGCCTGGAGACCGACTATGTTCAGGACTAGACTAAGGAACAATGAGCAGTTCTTC.